The 6 T cell receptor beta chains listed next were all sequenced from one sample in a study of cytomegalovirus exposure and HLA in healthy donors. PCR primers comprised 60 Vbeta and 13 Jbeta primers. The data were produced by immunoSEQ multiplex PCR, yet TCRdb's version contains in-frame clones alone and is incomplete. Here the sample spans more than 80,000 clones, less than 85% being singletons. The sample comprised PBMCs. The source of these receptors is a man aged 55-75 years in good health and CMV-seronegative.

In its sample, this clone was seen once. The chain is built from TRBV4-2 and TRBJ2-3; perhaps TRBD1 as D (6 bases). Germline CDR1 reads LGHNA; CDR2 reads YNFKEQ. The germline V and J ends were trimmed by 0 bases and 6 bases, with 13 bases remaining between them. There are 15 residues in the CDR3. As DNA, the CDR3 is TGTGCCAGCAGCCAAGATCTGAACAGGGTTGATACGCAGTATTTT. It translates to CASSQDLNRVDTQYF.

This sequence joins TRBV4-1 and TRBJ2-7, with D maybe TRBD2 (5 bases). Germline CDR1 and CDR2: MGHRA and YSYEKL. Trimming left V 4 bases short and J 7 bases short, with 14 bases between. CDR3 length: 13 amino acids. As DNA, the CDR3 is TGCGCCAGCAGCCCGGACGGGATGAGGGAGCAGTACTTC. Amino acid sequence: CASSPDGMREQYF.

About this clone: The junction does not match germline at one end; this may be a read error. CDR3 in amino acids: CSSRSGLAGGYQETQYF. In DNA form, the CDR3 reads TGTTCCAGCAGGTCTGGGCTAGCGGGGGGGTACCAAGAGACCCAGTACTTC. The chain carries TRBV7-9 and TRBJ2-5; 12 positions match TRBD2. This CDR3 contains 17 residues. The germline CDR1 and CDR2 sequences are SEHNR and FQNEAQ (reference sequence).

This sequence joins TRBV19 and TRBJ2-7; tentative D call: TRBD1 (6 bases). CDR1 and CDR2 from the germline V gene are LNHDA and SQIVND (reference sequence). With 4 bases removed from V and 7 bases from J, the gap between germline ends came to 14 bases. This CDR3 is 13 amino acids long. The DNA of the CDR3 is TGTGCCAGTAGTACGCAAACAGGGAAGGAGCAGTACTTC. This codes for CASSTQTGKEQYF.

V and J are TRBV6-1 and TRBJ1-3; a possible D gene is TRBD1 (5 bases). Germline CDR1 and CDR2: MNHNS and SASEGT. Trimming pared 6 bases from V and 4 bases from J, leaving 13 bases between. This CDR3 spans 14 amino acids. DNA for the CDR3: TGTGCCAGCAGCGGGGGGAGGGGAGGAAACACCATATATTTT. It encodes CASSGGRGGNTIYF.

The chain is built from TRBV18 and TRBJ2-3; 7 nucleotides align to TRBD2. This CDR3 has 18 residues. The J segment lost 0 bases and the V segment lost 1 base, leaving 10 bases of the junction unmatched. Germline V lookup: CDR1 KGHSH, CDR2 LQKENI. CDR3 nucleotide sequence: TGTGCCAGCTCACCACTGAATACACTAGCGACGAGCACAGATACGCAGTATTTT. This encodes CASSPLNTLATSTDTQYF.